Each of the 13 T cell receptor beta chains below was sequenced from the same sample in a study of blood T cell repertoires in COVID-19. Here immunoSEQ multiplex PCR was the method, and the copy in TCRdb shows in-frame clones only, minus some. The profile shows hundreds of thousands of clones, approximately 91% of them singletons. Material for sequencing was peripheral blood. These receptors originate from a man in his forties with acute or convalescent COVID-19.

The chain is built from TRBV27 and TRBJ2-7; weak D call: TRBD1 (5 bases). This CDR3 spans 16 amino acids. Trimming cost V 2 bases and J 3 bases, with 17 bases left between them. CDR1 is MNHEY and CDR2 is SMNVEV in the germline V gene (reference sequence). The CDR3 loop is CASSLGRVQGYYEQYF. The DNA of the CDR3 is TGTGCCAGCAGTTTAGGTCGGGTTCAGGGATACTACGAGCAGTACTTC.

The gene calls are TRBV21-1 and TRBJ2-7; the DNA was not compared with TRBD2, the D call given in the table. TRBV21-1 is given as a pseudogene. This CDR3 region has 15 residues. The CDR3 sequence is CASSKDFITAGEQYF. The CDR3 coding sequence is TGTGCCAGCAGCAAAGACTTCATCACGGCGGGGGAGCAGTACTTC.

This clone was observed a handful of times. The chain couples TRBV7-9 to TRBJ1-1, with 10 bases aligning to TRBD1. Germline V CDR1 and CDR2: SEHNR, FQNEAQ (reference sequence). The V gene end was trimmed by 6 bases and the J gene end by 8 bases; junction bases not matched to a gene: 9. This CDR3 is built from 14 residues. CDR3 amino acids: CASSSRQGAREAFF. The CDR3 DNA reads TGTGCCAGCAGTTCTAGACAGGGGGCTCGGGAAGCTTTCTTT.

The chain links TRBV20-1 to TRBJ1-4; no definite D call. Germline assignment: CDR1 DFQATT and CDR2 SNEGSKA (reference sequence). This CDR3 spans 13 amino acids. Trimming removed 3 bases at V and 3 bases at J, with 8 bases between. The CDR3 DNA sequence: TGCAGTGCTAGTTTCGGGGCTAATGAAAAACTGTTTTTT. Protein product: CSASFGANEKLFF.

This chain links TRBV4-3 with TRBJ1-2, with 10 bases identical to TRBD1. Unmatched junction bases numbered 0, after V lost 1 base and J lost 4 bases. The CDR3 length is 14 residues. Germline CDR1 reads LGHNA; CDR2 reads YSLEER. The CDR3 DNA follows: TGCGCCAGCAGCCAAGGGACAGGGGGCTATGGCTACACCTTC. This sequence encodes CASSQGTGGYGYTF.

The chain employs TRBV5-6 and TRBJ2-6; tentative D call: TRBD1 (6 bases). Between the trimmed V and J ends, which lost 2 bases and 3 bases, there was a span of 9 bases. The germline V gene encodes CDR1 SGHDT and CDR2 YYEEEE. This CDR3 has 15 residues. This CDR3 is CASSFYRVGANVLTF. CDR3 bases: TGTGCCAGCAGCTTTTACAGGGTTGGGGCCAACGTCCTGACTTTC.

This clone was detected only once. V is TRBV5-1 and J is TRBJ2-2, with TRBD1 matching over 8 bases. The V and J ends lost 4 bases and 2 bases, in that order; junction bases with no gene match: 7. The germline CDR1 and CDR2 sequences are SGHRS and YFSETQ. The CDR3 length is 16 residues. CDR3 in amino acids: CASSRGQGSNTGELFF. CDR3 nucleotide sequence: TGCGCCAGCAGCCGCGGACAGGGCTCTAACACCGGGGAGCTGTTTTTT.

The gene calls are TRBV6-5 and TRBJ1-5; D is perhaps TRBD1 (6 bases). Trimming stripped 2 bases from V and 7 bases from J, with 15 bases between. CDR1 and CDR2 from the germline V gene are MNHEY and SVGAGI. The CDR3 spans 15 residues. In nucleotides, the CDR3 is TGTGCCAGCAGTTACAAATCAGGGGCTGAGCAGCCCCAGCATTTT. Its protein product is CASSYKSGAEQPQHF.

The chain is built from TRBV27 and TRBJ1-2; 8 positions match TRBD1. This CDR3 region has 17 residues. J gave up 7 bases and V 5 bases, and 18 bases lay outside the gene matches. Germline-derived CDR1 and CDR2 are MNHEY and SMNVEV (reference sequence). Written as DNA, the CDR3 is TGTGCCAGCAGTACCAGACAGGGGAGGGGTCTGGGTGTTGGCTACACCTTC. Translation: CASSTRQGRGLGVGYTF.

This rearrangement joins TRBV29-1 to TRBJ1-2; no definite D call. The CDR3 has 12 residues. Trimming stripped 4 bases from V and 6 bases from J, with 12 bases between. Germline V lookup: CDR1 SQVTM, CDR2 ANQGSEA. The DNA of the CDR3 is TGCAGCGTTGGGGAGGGCAGGAATGGCTACACCTTC. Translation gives CSVGEGRNGYTF.

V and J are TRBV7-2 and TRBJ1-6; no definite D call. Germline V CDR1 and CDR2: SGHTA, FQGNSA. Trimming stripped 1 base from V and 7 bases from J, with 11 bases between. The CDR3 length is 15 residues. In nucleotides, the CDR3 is TGTGCCAGCAGCTTAGGCCAATCTAGGAATTCACCCCTCCACTTT. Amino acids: CASSLGQSRNSPLHF.

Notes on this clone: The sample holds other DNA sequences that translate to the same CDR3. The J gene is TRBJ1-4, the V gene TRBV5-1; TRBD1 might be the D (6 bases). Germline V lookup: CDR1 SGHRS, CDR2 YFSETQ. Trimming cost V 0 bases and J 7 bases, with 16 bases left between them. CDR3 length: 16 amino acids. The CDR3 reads CASSLGATGLGEKLFF. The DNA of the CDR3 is TGCGCCAGCAGCTTGGGGGCCACAGGGCTGGGTGAAAAACTGTTTTTT.

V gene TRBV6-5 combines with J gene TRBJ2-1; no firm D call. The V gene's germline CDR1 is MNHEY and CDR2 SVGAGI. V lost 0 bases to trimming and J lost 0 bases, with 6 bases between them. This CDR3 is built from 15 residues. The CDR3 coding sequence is TGTGCCAGCAGTTACTCTTTGAGCTCCTACAATGAGCAGTTCTTC. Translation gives CASSYSLSSYNEQFF.